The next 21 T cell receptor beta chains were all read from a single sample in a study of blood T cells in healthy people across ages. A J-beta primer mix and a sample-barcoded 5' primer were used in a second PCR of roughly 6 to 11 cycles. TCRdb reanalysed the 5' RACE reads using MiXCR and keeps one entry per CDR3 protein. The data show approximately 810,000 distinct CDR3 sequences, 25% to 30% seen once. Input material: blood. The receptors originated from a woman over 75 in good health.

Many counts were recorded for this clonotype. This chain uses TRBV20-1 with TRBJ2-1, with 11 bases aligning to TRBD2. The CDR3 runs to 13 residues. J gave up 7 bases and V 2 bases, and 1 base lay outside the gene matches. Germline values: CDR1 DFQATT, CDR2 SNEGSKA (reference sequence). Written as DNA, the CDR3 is TGCAGTGCTAGACTAGCGGGGGGAAATGAGCAGTTCTTC. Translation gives CSARLAGGNEQFF.

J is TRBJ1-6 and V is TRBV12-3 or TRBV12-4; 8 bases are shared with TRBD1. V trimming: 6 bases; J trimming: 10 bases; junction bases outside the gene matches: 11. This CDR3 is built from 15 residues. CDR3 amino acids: CASSTGTGGGSPLHF. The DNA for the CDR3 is TGTGCCAGCAGCACGGGGACAGGCGGCGGGTCACCCCTCCACTTT.

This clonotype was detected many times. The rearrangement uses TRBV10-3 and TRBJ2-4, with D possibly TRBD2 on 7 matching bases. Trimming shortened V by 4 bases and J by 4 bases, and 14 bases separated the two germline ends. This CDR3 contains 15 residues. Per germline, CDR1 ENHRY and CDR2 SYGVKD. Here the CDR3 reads CAISGSGGLKNIQYF. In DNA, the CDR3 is TGTGCCATCAGTGGCTCCGGGGGGCTAAAAAACATTCAGTACTTC.

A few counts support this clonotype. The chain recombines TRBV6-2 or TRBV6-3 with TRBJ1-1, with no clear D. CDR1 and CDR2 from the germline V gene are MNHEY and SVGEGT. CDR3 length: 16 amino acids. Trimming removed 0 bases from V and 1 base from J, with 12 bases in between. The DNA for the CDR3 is TGTGCCAGCAGTTACTCCGGTGGCAGGAGGAACACTGAAGCTTTCTTT. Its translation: CASSYSGGRRNTEAFF.

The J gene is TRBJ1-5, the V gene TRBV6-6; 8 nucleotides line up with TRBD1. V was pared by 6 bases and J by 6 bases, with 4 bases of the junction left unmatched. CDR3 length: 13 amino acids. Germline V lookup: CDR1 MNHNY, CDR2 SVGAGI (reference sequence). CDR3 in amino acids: CASRSDRGQPQHF. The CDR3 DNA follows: TGTGCCAGCAGGTCAGACAGGGGTCAGCCCCAGCATTTT.

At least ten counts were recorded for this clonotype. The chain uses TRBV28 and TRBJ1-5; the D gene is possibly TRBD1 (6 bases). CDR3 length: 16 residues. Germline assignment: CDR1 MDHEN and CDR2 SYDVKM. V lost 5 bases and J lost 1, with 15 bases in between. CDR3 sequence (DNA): TGTGCCAGCAGTCCACAGGGAAGGGTCAGCAATCAGCCCCAGCATTTT. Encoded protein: CASSPQGRVSNQPQHF. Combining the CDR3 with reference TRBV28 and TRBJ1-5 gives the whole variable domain DVKVTQSSRYLVKRTGEKVFLECVQDMDHENMFWYRQDPGLGLRLIYFSYDVKMKEKGDIPEGYSVSREKKERFSLILESASTNQTSMYLCASSPQGRVSNQPQHFGDGTRLSIL.

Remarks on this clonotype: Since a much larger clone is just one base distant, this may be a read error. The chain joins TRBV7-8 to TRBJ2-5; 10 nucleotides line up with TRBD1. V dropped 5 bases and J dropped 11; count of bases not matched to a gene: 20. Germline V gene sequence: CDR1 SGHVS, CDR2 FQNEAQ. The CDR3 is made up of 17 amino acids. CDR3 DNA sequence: TGTGCCAGCAGCAAAAGACCGGGACAGGGGATATACAATGAGCAGTACTTC. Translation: CASSKRPGQGIYNEQYF.

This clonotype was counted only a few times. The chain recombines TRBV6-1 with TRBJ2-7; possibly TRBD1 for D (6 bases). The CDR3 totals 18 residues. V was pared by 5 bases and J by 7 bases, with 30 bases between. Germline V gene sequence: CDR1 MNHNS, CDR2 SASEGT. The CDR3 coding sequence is TGTGCCAGCAGTACGAGAACGAAAACAGGGAGCTCCTACAATGAGCAGTACTTC. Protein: CASSTRTKTGSSYNEQYF.

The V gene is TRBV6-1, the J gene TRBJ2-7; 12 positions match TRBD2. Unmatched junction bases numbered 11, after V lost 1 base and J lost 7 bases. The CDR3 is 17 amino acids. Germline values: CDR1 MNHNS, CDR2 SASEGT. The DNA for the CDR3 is TGTGCCAGCAGTGAAGGGGTTACTAGCGGGGGGAACAATGAGCAGTACTTC. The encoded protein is CASSEGVTSGGNNEQYF.

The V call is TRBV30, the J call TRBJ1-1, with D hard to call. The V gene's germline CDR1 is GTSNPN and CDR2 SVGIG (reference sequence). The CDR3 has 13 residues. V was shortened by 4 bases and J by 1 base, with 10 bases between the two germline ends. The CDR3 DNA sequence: TGTGCCTGGAAGTACCAAGAGAACACTGAAGCTTTCTTT. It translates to CAWKYQENTEAFF. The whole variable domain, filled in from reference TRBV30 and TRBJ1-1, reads SQTIHQWPATLVQPVGSPLSLECTVEGTSNPNLYWYRQAAGRGLQLLFYSVGIGQISSEVPQNLSASRPQDRQFILSSKKLLLSDSGFYLCAWKYQENTEAFFGQGTRLTVV.

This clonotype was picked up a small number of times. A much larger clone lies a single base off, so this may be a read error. CDR3 protein: CASRTRIEQYF. The CDR3 DNA reads as TGTGCCAGCAGGACTAGGATTGAGCAGTACTTC. This chain uses TRBV28 with TRBJ2-1, with D possibly being TRBD2 (6 bases). The DNA end is more similar to TRBJ2-7, so the J call may be wrong. CDR1 and CDR2 (germline): MDHEN, SYDVKM. The CDR3 covers 11 residues.

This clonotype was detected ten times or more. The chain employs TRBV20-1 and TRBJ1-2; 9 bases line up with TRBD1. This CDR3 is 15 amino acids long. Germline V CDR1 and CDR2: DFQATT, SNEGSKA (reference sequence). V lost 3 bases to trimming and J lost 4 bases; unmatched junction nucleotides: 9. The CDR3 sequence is CSASQPGQGSYGYTF. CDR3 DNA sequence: TGCAGTGCTAGTCAACCTGGACAGGGGAGCTATGGCTACACCTTC.

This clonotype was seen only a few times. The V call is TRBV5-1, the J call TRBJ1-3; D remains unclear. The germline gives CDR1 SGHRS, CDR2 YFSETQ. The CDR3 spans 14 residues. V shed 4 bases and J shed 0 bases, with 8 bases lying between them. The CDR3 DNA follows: TGCGCCAGCAGCGTCGGGAACTCTGGAAACACCATATATTTT. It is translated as CASSVGNSGNTIYF.

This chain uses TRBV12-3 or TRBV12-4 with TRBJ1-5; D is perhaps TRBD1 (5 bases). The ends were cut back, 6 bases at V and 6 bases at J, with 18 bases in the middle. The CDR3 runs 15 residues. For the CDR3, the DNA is TGTGCCAGCAGCCTTCGCCGAGGGGCTGGTCAGCCCCAGCATTTT. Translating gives CASSLRRGAGQPQHF.

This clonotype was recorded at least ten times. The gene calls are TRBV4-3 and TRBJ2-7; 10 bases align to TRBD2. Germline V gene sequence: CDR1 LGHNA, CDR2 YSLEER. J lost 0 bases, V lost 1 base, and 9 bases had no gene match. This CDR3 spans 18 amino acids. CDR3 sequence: CASSQVTPGLAYSYEQYF. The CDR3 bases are TGCGCCAGCAGCCAAGTCACACCGGGACTAGCGTACTCCTACGAGCAGTACTTC.

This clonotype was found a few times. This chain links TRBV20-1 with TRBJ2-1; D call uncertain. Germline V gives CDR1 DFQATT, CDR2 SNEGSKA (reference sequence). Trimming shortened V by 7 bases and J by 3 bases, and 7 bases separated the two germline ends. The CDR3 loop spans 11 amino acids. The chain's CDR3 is CSGQDYNEQFF. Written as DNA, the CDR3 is TGCAGTGGTCAGGACTACAATGAGCAGTTCTTC.

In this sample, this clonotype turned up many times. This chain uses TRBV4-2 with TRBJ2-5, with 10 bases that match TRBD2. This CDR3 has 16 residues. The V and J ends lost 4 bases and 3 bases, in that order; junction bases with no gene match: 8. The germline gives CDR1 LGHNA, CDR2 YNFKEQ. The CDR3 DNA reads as TGTGCCAGCAGCCCCATTCCGCTAGCGGGGGAAGAGACCCAGTACTTC. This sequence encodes CASSPIPLAGEETQYF.

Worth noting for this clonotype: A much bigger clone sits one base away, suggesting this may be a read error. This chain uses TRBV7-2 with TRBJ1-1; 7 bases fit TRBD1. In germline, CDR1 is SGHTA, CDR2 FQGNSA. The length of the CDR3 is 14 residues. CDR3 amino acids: CANSAQGGNTEAFF. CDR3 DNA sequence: TGTGCCAACAGCGCCCAGGGGGGAAACACTGAAGCTTTCTTT.

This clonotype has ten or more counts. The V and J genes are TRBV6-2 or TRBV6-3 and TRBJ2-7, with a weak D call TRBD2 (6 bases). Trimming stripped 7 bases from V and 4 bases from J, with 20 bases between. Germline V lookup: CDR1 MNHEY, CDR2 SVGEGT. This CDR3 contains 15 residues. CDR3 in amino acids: CASTERAGMNYEQYF. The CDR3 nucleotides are TGTGCCAGCACCGAGCGGGCGGGGATGAATTACGAGCAGTACTTC.

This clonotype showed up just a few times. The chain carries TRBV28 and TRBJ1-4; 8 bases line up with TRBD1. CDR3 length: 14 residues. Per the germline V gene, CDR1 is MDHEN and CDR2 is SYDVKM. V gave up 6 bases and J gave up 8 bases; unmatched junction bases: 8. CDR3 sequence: CASRPGTGGEKLFF. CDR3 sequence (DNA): TGTGCCAGCAGACCCGGGACAGGTGGAGAAAAACTGTTTTTT.

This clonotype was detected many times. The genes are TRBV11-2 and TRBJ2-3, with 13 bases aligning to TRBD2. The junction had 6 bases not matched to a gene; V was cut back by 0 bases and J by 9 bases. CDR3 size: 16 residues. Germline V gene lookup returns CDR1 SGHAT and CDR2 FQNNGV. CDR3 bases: TGTGCCAGCAGCTTAGAGCCCAGACTAGCGGGGGGCACGCAGTATTTT. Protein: CASSLEPRLAGGTQYF.